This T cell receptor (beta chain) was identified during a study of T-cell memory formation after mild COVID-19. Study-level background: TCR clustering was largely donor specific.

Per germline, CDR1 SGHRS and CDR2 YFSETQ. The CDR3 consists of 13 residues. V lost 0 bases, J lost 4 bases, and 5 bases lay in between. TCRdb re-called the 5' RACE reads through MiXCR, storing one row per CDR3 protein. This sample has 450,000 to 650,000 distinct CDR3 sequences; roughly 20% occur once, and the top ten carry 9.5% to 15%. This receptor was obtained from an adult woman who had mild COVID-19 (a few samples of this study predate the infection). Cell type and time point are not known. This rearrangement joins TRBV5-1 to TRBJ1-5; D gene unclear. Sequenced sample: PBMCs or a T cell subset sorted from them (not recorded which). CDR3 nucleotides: TGCGCCAGCAGCTTGGACGCGAATCAGCCCCAGCATTTT. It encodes CASSLDANQPQHF.